The 24 T cell receptor beta chains presented below share a single source sample, sequenced in a study of blood T cell repertoires in COVID-19. Assay used: immunoSEQ multiplex PCR; TCRdb lists only in-frame clones, some missing. The table includes about 320,000 clones, 85% detected once. The sequencing input was peripheral blood. Source of these receptors: a human donor in a cohort sampled during active COVID-19.

This clone was seen a single time. This rearrangement joins TRBV6-2 or TRBV6-3 to TRBJ2-7; 8 nucleotides agree with TRBD1. The CDR3 extends over 15 amino acids. The germline gives CDR1 MNHEY, CDR2 SVGEGT. The ends lost 6 bases at V and 4 bases at J; junction bases unmatched: 11. The DNA for the CDR3 is TGTGCCAGCAGCGAAACCGGGACAGGACTATACGAGCAGTACTTC. As protein: CASSETGTGLYEQYF.

The rearrangement links TRBV29-1 to TRBJ2-5; possibly TRBD1 for D (6 bases). Germline CDR1 SQVTM, CDR2 ANQGSEA. The CDR3 has 13 amino acids. V lost 4 bases and J 2 bases, leaving 11 bases between the germline ends. CDR3 sequence (DNA): TGCAGCGTTGTGAGTGGGACACAAGAGACCCAGTACTTC. Encoded protein: CSVVSGTQETQYF.

J is TRBJ2-1 and V is TRBV19, with D uncertain. The V and J ends lost 4 bases and 10 bases respectively, with 11 bases between them. CDR1 LNHDA and CDR2 SQIVND come from the germline V gene (reference sequence). This CDR3 is 12 amino acids long. The CDR3 loop is CASSTNLGEQFF. In nucleotides, the CDR3 is TGTGCCAGTAGTACCAACCTCGGGGAGCAGTTCTTC.

This chain links TRBV5-6 with TRBJ2-3; 11 bases line up with TRBD2. Trimming at V came to 4 bases and at J to 6 bases, leaving 7 bases not matched to a gene. The CDR3 has 15 amino acids. CDR1 and CDR2 from the germline V gene are SGHDT and YYEEEE. In DNA form, the CDR3 reads TGTGCCAGCAGCCGTCTAGCGGGGGGAGGGGATACGCAGTATTTT. Translation gives CASSRLAGGGDTQYF.

This clone was counted between two and nine times. The genes are TRBV6-5 and TRBJ1-6; weak D call: TRBD1 (5 bases). The germline gives CDR1 MNHEY, CDR2 SVGAGI. There are 15 residues in the CDR3. The germline V and J ends were trimmed by 9 bases and 3 bases, with 15 bases remaining between them. The CDR3 DNA reads as TGTGCCAGGGGGGGGTCGGAGTTCTATAATTCACCCCTCCACTTT. Translating it yields CARGGSEFYNSPLHF.

This clone was found once. The chain is built from TRBV10-2 and TRBJ1-2; no definite D call. CDR1 is WSHSY, CDR2 SAAADI, per germline. V was cut by 1 base and J by 1 base, with 13 bases left in between. The CDR3 is made up of 16 amino acids. CDR3 nucleotides: TGCGCCAGCAGTGAGTTAGCGGGAGACTTTAACTATGGCTACACCTTC. Encoded protein: CASSELAGDFNYGYTF.

The chain carries TRBV6-5 and TRBJ1-4; D remains unclear. This CDR3 is 14 amino acids long. The V gene lost 6 bases and the J gene lost 8 bases, with 16 bases spanning the gap. Germline V CDR1 and CDR2: MNHEY, SVGAGI. The CDR3 loop is CASRPRGLGEKLFF. The CDR3 DNA is TGTGCCAGCAGGCCCCGCGGGTTGGGAGAAAAACTGTTTTTT.

This clone was seen a handful of times. Other DNA variants within this sample encode the same CDR3. The chain uses TRBV29-1 and TRBJ1-1, with 8 bases identical to TRBD1. Germline V CDR1 and CDR2: SQVTM, ANQGSEA. J was trimmed by 5 bases and V by 7 bases; bases with no gene match: 6. CDR3 length: 12 amino acids. The CDR3 DNA reads TGCAGCGGTAACAGGGGGGGAACTGAAGCTTTCTTT. This gives the protein CSGNRGGTEAFF.

This chain uses TRBV7-9 with TRBJ2-3; D remains unclear. The CDR3 extends over 15 amino acids. V was clipped by 1 base and J by 0 bases, with 8 bases between them. In germline, CDR1 is SEHNR, CDR2 FQNEAQ (reference sequence). CDR3 in amino acids: CASSLDAESTDTQYF. DNA for the CDR3: TGTGCCAGCAGCTTAGACGCTGAGAGCACAGATACGCAGTATTTT.

A note on this clone: The same CDR3 can be traced to other DNA sequences in this sample. The J gene is TRBJ2-7, the V gene TRBV6-5, with TRBD1 matching 12 bases. This CDR3 comprises 16 residues. In germline, CDR1 is MNHEY, CDR2 SVGAGI. V lost 0 bases to trimming and J lost 3 bases; unmatched junction nucleotides: 3. In DNA, the CDR3 is TGTGCCAGCAGTTACTCCGGGACAGGGGGCATCTACGAGCAGTACTTC. Its protein is CASSYSGTGGIYEQYF.

The rearrangement uses TRBV5-4 and TRBJ2-1; D gene ambiguous. V gave up 3 bases and J gave up 9 bases, with 19 bases separating them. The CDR3 sequence is 15 residues long. Germline V gives CDR1 SGHNT, CDR2 YYREEE (reference sequence). Written as DNA, the CDR3 is TGTGCCAGCAGCTCCATCGCATCCCCAGGTACTGAGCAGTTCTTC. Translating it yields CASSSIASPGTEQFF.

This chain uses TRBV19 with TRBJ2-3; TRBD1 aligns across 7 bases. CDR3 length: 13 amino acids. In germline, CDR1 is LNHDA, CDR2 SQIVND (reference sequence). V shed 6 bases and J 6 bases; nucleotides not matched to a gene: 6. CDR3 coding DNA: TGTGCCAGTAGACTGGAACAGGGGGATACGCAGTATTTT. As protein: CASRLEQGDTQYF.

This clone was seen more than once but under ten times. The V and J genes are TRBV5-1 and TRBJ1-6; a weak D match, TRBD1 (5 bases). Per germline, CDR1 SGHRS and CDR2 YFSETQ. CDR3 size: 15 residues. The V and J ends lost 0 bases and 6 bases respectively, with 10 bases between them. The CDR3 here is CASSLAWGGNSPLHF. CDR3 DNA sequence: TGCGCCAGCAGCTTGGCTTGGGGGGGTAATTCACCCCTCCACTTT.

Comments on this clone: Other DNA sequences in the same sample also yield this CDR3. The chain employs TRBV12-5 and TRBJ2-7, with 8 bases lining up with TRBD1. From germline, CDR1 is LGHNT and CDR2 FRNRAP. The CDR3 spans 14 residues. The trim removed 5 bases at V and 4 bases at J, leaving 7 bases unmatched. CDR3 sequence (DNA): TGTGCTAGTGGTCCAGGACAGGGCTCTTACGAGCAGTACTTC. This encodes CASGPGQGSYEQYF.

A few counts support this clone. The chain joins TRBV5-1 to TRBJ1-2; D is perhaps TRBD1 (6 bases). The CDR3 loop spans 14 amino acids. Trimming pared 6 bases from V and 3 bases from J, leaving 15 bases between. Germline CDR1 and CDR2: SGHRS and YFSETQ. CDR3: CASTRQVEDYGYTF. The CDR3 nucleotides are TGCGCCAGCACCCGACAGGTCGAAGACTATGGCTACACCTTC.

V usage is TRBV11-1 and J usage is TRBJ1-1; possibly TRBD1 for D (5 bases). Germline-derived CDR1 and CDR2 are SGHAT and FQDESV (reference sequence). The CDR3 runs 15 residues. The V gene lost 5 bases and the J gene lost 5 bases, with 18 bases spanning the gap. The CDR3, as DNA: TGTGCCAGCAGCACCCCGGGCACTGGGGGGACTGAAGCTTTCTTT. Its protein is CASSTPGTGGTEAFF.

This clone occurred a few times. The rearrangement links TRBV6-5 to TRBJ2-1; 14 bases are a match to TRBD2. Per germline, CDR1 MNHEY and CDR2 SVGAGI. V gave up 4 bases and J gave up 9 bases; unmatched junction bases: 8. This CDR3 contains 16 residues. The CDR3 loop reads CASSFPLTSGGVEQFF. The CDR3 nucleotides are TGTGCCAGCAGTTTCCCCCTGACTAGCGGGGGGGTTGAGCAGTTCTTC.

The CDR3 is CAWSVVGHEQYF. CDR3 DNA: TGTGCCTGGAGTGTTGTGGGGCACGAGCAGTACTTC. V gene TRBV30 combines with J gene TRBJ2-7; D is possibly TRBD1 (5 bases). The germline V and J ends were trimmed by 0 bases and 5 bases, with 8 bases remaining between them. CDR1 and CDR2 from the germline V gene are GTSNPN and SVGIG (reference sequence). There are 12 residues in the CDR3. The whole variable domain, filled in from reference TRBV30 and TRBJ2-7, reads SQTIHQWPATLVQPVGSPLSLECTVEGTSNPNLYWYRQAAGRGLQLLFYSVGIGQISSEVPQNLSASRPQDRQFILSSKKLLLSDSGFYLCAWSVVGHEQYFGPGTRLTVT.

The J gene is TRBJ1-1, the V gene TRBV10-2; D remains unclear. Germline CDR1 and CDR2: WSHSY and SAAADI. CDR3 length equals 12 residues. The germline V and J ends were trimmed by 0 bases and 8 bases, with 7 bases remaining between them. CDR3 loop: CASSESAGEAFF. For the CDR3, the DNA is TGCGCCAGCAGTGAGTCGGCCGGGGAAGCTTTCTTT.

Note on this clone: The junction does not match germline at one end; this may be a read error. The chain couples TRBV5-1 to TRBJ1-3; tentatively, D is TRBD1 (5 bases). Germline values: CDR1 SGHRS, CDR2 YFSETQ. There are 15 residues in the CDR3. The CDR3 DNA reads TGCGCCAGCACCTTGTATCCAGGGACTGGAAACACCATATATTTT. Protein: CASTLYPGTGNTIYF. Full variable domain (outside the CDR3, taken from reference TRBV5-1 and TRBJ1-3): KAGVTQTPRYLIKTRGQQVTLSCSPISGHRSVSWYQQTPGQGLQFLFEYFSETQRNKGNFPGRFSGRQFSNSRSEMNVSTLELGDSALYLCASTLYPGTGNTIYFGEGSWLTVV.

The genes are TRBV25-1 and TRBJ1-6, with 9 bases that match TRBD1. V lost 2 bases and J lost 6; bases outside the gene matches: 2. This CDR3 is built from 15 residues. Per germline, CDR1 MGHDK and CDR2 SYGVNS. The CDR3 DNA sequence: TGTGCCAGCAGTGAACGGGGACAGGGTAATTCACCCCTCCACTTT. It specifies CASSERGQGNSPLHF.

V and J are TRBV24-1 and TRBJ1-1, with D possibly TRBD1 on 6 matching bases. The germline gives CDR1 KGHDR, CDR2 SFDVKD. This CDR3 is 12 amino acids long. The V gene lost 6 bases and the J gene lost 7 bases, with 11 bases spanning the gap. The CDR3 nucleotides read TGTGCCACCAGTTTGGGGGCAAATGAAGCTTTCTTT. Its translation is CATSLGANEAFF.

The rearrangement links TRBV10-3 to TRBJ1-5; D gene ambiguous. This CDR3 region has 14 residues. Trimming shortened V by 3 bases and J by 0 bases, and 6 bases separated the two germline ends. Germline values: CDR1 ENHRY, CDR2 SYGVKD. The CDR3 bases are TGTGCCATCAGTGAAGCGGATAGCAATCAGCCCCAGCATTTT. Amino acid sequence: CAISEADSNQPQHF.

This clone is a singleton in its sample. J is TRBJ2-7 and V is TRBV7-9, with 10 bases lining up with TRBD2. Unmatched junction bases numbered 13, after V lost 5 bases and J lost 6 bases. CDR3 length: 16 residues. Germline CDR1 and CDR2: SEHNR and FQNEAQ (reference sequence). The CDR3 DNA follows: TGTGCCAGCAGCCCGGGTGGGCTAGCGGGGGTCTCCGAGCAGTACTTC. Amino acids: CASSPGGLAGVSEQYF. The complete variable domain, with remaining parts taken from reference TRBV7-9 and TRBJ2-7, reads DTGVSQNPRHKITKRGQNVTFRCDPISEHNRLYWYRQTLGQGPEFLTYFQNEAQLEKSRLLSDRFSAERPKGSFSTLEIQRTEQGDSAMYLCASSPGGLAGVSEQYFGPGTRLTVT.